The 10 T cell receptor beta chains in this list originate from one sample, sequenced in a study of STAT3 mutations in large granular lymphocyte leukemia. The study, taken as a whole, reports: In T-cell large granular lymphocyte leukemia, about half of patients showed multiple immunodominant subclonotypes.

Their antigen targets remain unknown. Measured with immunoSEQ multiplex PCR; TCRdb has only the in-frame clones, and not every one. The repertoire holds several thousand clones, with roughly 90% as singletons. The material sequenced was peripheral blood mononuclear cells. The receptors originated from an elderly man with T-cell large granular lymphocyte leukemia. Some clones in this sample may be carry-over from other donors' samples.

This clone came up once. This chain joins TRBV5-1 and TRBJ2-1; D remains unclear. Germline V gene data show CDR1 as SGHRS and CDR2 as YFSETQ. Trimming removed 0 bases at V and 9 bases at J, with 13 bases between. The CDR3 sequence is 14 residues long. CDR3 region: CASSLGSTTREQFF. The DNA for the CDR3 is TGCGCCAGCAGCTTGGGGTCAACCACCCGTGAGCAGTTCTTC. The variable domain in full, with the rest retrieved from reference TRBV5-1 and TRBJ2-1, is KAGVTQTPRYLIKTRGQQVTLSCSPISGHRSVSWYQQTPGQGLQFLFEYFSETQRNKGNFPGRFSGRQFSNSRSEMNVSTLELGDSALYLCASSLGSTTREQFFGPGTRLTVL.

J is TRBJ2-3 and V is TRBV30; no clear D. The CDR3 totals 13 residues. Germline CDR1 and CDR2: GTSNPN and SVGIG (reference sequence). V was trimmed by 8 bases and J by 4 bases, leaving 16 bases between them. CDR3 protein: CALLMGSADTQYF. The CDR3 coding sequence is TGTGCCCTCCTTATGGGGTCAGCAGATACGCAGTATTTT.

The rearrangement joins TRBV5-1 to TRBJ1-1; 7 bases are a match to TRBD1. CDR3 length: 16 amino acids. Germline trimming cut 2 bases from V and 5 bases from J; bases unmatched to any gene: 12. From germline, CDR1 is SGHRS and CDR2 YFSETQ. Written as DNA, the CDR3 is TGCGCCAGCAGCTTCGAGACAGGGTGGCGTGAAACTGAAGCTTTCTTT. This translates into CASSFETGWRETEAFF.

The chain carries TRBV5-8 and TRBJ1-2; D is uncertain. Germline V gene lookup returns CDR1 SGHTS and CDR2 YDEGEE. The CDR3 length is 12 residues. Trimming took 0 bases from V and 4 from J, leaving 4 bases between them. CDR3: CASSLDSYGYTF. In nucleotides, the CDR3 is TGTGCCAGCAGCTTGGATAGCTATGGCTACACCTTC.

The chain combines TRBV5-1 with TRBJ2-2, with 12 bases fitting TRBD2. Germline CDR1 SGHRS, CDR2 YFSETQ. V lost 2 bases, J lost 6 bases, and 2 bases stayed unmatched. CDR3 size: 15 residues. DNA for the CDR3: TGCGCCAGCAGCTTTGGACTAGCGGGGTCCGGGGAGCTGTTTTTT. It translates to CASSFGLAGSGELFF.

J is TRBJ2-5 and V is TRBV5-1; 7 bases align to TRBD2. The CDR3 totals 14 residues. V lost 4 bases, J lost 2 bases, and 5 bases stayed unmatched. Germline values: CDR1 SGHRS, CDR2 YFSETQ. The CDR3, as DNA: TGCGCCAGCAGCAAACTAGCGACTCAAGAGACCCAGTACTTC. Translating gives CASSKLATQETQYF. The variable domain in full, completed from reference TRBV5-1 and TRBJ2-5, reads KAGVTQTPRYLIKTRGQQVTLSCSPISGHRSVSWYQQTPGQGLQFLFEYFSETQRNKGNFPGRFSGRQFSNSRSEMNVSTLELGDSALYLCASSKLATQETQYFGPGTRLLVL.

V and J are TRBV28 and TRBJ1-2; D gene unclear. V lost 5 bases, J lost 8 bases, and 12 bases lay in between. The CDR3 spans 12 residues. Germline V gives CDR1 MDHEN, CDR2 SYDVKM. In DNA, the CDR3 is TGTGCCAGCAGTCCACACACTAAAGGCTACACCTTC. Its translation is CASSPHTKGYTF.

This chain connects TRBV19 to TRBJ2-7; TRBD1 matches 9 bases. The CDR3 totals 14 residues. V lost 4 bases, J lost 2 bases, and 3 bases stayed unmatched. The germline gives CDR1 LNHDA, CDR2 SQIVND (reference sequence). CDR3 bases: TGTGCCAGTAGTAGGGGACAGGGAGCCTACGAGCAGTACTTC. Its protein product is CASSRGQGAYEQYF. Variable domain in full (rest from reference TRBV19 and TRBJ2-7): DGGITQSPKYLFRKEGQNVTLSCEQNLNHDAMYWYRQDPGQGLRLIYYSQIVNDFQKGDIAEGYSVSREKKESFPLTVTSAQKNPTAFYLCASSRGQGAYEQYFGPGTRLTVT.

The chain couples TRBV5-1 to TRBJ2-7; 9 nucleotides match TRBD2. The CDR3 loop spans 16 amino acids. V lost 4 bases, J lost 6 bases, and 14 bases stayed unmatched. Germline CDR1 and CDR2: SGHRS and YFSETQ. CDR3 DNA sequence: TGCGCCAGCAGCCCCCGTGGCGGGGGGGATTTCGTCGAGCAGTACTTC. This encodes CASSPRGGGDFVEQYF.

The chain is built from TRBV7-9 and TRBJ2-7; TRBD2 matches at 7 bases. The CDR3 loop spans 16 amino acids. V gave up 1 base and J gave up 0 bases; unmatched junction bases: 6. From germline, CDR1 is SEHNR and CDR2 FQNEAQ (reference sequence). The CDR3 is CASSLVRLAASYEQYF. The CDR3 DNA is TGTGCCAGCAGCTTAGTTCGTCTAGCGGCCTCCTACGAGCAGTACTTC. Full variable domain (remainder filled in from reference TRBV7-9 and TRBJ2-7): DTGVSQNPRHKITKRGQNVTFRCDPISEHNRLYWYRQTLGQGPEFLTYFQNEAQLEKSRLLSDRFSAERPKGSFSTLEIQRTEQGDSAMYLCASSLVRLAASYEQYFGPGTRLTVT.